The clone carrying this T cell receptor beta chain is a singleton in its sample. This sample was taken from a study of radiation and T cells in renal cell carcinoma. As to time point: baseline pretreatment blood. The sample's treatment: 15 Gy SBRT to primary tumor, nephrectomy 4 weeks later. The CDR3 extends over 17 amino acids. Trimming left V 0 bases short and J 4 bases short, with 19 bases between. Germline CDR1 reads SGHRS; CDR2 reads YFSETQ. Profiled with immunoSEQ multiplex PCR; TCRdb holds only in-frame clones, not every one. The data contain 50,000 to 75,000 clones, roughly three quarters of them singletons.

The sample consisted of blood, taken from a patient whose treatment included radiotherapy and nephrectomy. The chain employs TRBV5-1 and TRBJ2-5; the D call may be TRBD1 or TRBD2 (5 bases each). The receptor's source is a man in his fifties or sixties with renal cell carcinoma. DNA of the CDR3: TGCGCCAGCAGCTTGGCCTTGACAGAGGGTTACCGAGAGACCCAGTACTTC. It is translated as CASSLALTEGYRETQYF.